The TCR beta chain described here comes from a study of cytomegalovirus exposure and HLA in healthy donors. Study background: The approximately 680 first-cohort repertoires and the 95 to 150 validation repertoires shared the same platform, a later analysis reported. The study, taken as a whole, reports: Researchers catalogued approximately 160 TCR beta chains as cytomegalovirus-associated. Most TCR sequences proved rare, with some public TCRs found in many donors. Per published reports, the classifier diagnosed cytomegalovirus status with high specificity and sensitivity.

Remarks on this clone: What it binds is not known.

Measured with immunoSEQ multiplex PCR; TCRdb has only the in-frame clones, and not every one. Of about 120,000 clones in the sample, 89% were seen once. V was shortened by 7 bases and J by 2 bases, with 17 bases between the two germline ends. The germline gives CDR1 SGHAT, CDR2 FQNNGV. This CDR3 contains 15 residues. Sequencing input: PBMCs. The chain links TRBV11-2 to TRBJ2-5; maybe TRBD1 (7 bases). This TCR derives from a woman aged 18-29 years in good health and CMV-seronegative. DNA for the CDR3: TGTGCCAGCATCACGACAGGGACTTCGCAAGAGACCCAGTACTTC. Residues: CASITTGTSQETQYF. The entire variable domain, with the rest obtained from reference TRBV11-2 and TRBJ2-5, is as follows: EAGVAQSPRYKIIEKRQSVAFWCNPISGHATLYWYQQILGQGPKLLIQFQNNGVVDDSQLPKDRFSAERLKGVDSTLKIQPAKLEDSAVYLCASITTGTSQETQYFGPGTRLLVL.